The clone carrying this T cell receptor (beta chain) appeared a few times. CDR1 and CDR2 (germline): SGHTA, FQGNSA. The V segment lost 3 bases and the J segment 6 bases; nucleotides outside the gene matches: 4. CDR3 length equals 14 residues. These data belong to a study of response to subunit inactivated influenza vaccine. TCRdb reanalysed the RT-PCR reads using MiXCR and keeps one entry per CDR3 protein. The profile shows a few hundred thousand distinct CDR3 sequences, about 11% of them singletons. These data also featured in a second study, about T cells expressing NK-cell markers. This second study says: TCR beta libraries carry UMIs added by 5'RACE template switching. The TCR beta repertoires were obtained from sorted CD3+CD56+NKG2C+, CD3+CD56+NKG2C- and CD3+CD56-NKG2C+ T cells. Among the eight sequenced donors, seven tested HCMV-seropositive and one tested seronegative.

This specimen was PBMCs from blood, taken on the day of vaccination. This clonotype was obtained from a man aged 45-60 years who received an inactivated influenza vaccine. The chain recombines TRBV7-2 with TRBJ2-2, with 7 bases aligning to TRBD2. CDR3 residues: CASSFGSGAGELFF. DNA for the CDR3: TGTGCCAGCAGCTTCGGGAGCGGGGCCGGGGAGCTGTTTTTT.